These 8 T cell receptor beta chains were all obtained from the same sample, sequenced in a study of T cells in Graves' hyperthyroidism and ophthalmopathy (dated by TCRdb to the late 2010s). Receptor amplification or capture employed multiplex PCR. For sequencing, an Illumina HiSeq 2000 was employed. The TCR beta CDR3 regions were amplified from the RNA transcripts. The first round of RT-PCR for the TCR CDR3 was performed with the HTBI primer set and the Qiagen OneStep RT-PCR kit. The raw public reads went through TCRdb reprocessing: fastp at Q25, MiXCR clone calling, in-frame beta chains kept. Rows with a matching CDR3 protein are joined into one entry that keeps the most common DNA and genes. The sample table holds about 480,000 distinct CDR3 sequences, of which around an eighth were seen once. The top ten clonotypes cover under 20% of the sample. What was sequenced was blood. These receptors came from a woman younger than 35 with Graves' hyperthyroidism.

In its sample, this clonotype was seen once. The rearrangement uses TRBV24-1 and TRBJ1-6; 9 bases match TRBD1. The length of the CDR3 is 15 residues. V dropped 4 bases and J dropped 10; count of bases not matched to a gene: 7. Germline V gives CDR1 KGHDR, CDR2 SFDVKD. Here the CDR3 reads CATSDPGTGNSPLHF. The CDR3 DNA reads TGTGCCACCAGTGACCCCGGGACAGGGAACTCACCCCTCCACTTT.

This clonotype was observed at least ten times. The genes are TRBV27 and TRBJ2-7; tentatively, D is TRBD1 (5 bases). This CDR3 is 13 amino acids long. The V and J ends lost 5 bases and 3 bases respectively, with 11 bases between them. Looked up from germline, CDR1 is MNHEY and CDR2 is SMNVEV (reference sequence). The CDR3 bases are TGTGCCAGCAGTACGACAGAGATCTACGAGCAGTACTTC. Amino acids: CASSTTEIYEQYF.

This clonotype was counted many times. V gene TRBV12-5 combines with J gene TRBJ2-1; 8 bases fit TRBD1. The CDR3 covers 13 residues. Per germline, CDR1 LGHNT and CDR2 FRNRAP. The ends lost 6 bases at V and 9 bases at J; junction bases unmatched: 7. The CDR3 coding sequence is TGTGCTAGTGGACCGACAGGGGAAGGTGAGCAGTTCTTC. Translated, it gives CASGPTGEGEQFF.

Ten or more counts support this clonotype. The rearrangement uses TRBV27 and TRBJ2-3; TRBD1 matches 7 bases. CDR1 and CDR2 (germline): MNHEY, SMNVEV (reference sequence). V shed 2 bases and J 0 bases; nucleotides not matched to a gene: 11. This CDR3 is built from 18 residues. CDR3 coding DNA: TGTGCCAGCAGTTTACTGAAGAAACAGGGGTTGAGCACAGATACGCAGTATTTT. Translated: CASSLLKKQGLSTDTQYF.

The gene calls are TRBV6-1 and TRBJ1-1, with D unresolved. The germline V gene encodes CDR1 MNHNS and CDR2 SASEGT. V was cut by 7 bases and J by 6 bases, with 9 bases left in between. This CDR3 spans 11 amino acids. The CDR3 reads CASKDPPEAFF. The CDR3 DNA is TGTGCCAGCAAGGACCCTCCTGAAGCTTTCTTT.

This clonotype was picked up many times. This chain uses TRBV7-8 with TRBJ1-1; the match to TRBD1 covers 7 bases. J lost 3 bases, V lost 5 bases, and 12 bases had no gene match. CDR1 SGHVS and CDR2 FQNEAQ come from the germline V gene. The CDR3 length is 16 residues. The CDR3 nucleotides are TGTGCCAGCAGCGATGTCACTACAGGGGCGGACACTGAAGCTTTCTTT. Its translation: CASSDVTTGADTEAFF.

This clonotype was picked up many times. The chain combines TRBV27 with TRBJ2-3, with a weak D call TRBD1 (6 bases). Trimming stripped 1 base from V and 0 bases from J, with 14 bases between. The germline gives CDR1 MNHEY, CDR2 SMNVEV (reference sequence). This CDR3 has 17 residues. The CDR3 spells CASSLLRQDASTDTQYF. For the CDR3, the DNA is TGTGCCAGCAGTTTATTGCGACAGGACGCGAGCACAGATACGCAGTATTTT.

CDR3 sequence reads: CASSDSGQPQHF. In nucleotides, the CDR3 is TGTGCCAGCAGTGACAGCGGTCAGCCCCAGCATTTT. The chain uses TRBV6-1 and TRBJ1-5; D is undetermined. CDR1 is MNHNS and CDR2 is SASEGT in the germline V gene. The CDR3 totals 12 residues. The V end was cut by 3 bases, the J end by 6 bases, with 6 bases between.